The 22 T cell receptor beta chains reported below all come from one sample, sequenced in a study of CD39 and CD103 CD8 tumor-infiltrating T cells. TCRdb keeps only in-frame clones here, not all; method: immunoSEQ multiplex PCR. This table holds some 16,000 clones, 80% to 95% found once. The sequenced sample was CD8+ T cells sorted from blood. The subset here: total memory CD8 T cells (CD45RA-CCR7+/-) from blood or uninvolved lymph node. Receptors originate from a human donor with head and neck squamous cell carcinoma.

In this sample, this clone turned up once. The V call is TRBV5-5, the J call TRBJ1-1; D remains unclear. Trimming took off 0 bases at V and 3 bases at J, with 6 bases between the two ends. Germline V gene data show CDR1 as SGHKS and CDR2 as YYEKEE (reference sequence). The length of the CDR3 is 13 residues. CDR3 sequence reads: CASSLAGYTEAFF. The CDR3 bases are TGTGCCAGCAGCTTGGCAGGATACACTGAAGCTTTCTTT.

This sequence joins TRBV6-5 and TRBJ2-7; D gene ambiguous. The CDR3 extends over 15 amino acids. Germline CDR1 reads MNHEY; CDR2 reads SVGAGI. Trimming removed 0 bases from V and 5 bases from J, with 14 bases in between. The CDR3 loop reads CASSYSGSFGDEQYF. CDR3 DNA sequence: TGTGCCAGCAGTTACTCGGGCTCCTTCGGCGACGAGCAGTACTTC.

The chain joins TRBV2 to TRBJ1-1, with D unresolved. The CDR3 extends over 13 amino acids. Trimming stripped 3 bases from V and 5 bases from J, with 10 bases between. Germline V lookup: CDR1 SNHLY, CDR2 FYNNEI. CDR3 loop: CASSEAAETEAFF. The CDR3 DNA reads TGTGCCAGCAGTGAGGCGGCGGAGACTGAAGCTTTCTTT.

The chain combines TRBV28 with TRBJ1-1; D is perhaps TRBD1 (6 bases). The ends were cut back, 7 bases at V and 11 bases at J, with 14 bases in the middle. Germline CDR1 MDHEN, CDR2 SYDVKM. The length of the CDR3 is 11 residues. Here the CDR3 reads CASTSGVLAFF. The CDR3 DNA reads TGTGCCAGCACCTCAGGGGTTTTGGCTTTCTTT.

This chain's CDR3 is CASNVGSGQGFMFGTEAFF. CDR3 nucleotides: TGTGCCAGCAATGTCGGCTCGGGACAGGGTTTTATGTTCGGCACTGAAGCTTTCTTT. V gene TRBV13 combines with J gene TRBJ1-1; the match to TRBD1 covers 9 bases. Germline V CDR1 and CDR2: PRHDT, FYEKMQ (reference sequence). V lost 7 bases, J lost 4 bases, and 22 bases stayed unmatched. The CDR3 sequence is 19 residues long.

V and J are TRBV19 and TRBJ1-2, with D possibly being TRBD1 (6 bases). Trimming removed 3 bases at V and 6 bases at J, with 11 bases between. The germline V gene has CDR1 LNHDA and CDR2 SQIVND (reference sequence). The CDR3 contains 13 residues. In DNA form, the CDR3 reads TGTGCCAGTAGTATGGGTCAGGGGCATGGCTACACCTTC. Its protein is CASSMGQGHGYTF.

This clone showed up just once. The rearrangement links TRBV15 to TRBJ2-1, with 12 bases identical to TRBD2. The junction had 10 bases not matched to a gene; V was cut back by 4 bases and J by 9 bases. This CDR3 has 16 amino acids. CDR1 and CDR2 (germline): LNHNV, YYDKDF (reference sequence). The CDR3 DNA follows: TGTGCCACCAGCAAACGGACTAGCGGGGATACCACTGAGCAGTTCTTC. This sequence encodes CATSKRTSGDTTEQFF.

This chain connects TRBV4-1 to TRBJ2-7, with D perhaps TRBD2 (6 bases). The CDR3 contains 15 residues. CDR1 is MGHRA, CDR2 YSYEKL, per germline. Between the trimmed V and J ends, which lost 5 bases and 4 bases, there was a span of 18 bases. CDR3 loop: CASSSTPGAGYEQYF. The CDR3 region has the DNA TGCGCCAGCAGCTCCACACCGGGAGCGGGTTACGAGCAGTACTTC.

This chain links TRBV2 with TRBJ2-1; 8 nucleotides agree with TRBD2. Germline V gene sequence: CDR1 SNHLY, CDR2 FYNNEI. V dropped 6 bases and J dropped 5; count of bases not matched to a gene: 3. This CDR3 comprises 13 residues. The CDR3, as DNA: TGTGCCAGCAGCGGGGGGGCCCACAATGAGCAGTTCTTC. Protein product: CASSGGAHNEQFF.

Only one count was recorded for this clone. In nucleotides, the CDR3 is TGCAGCGCGCGGACAGGGTACAATGAGCAGTTCTTC. Its protein is CSARTGYNEQFF. The V and J genes are TRBV29-1 and TRBJ2-1; 8 bases map to TRBD1. V shed 7 bases, J shed 4 bases, and the junction held 3 bases outside the gene matches. The CDR3 covers 12 residues. CDR1 is SQVTM, CDR2 ANQGSEA, per germline.

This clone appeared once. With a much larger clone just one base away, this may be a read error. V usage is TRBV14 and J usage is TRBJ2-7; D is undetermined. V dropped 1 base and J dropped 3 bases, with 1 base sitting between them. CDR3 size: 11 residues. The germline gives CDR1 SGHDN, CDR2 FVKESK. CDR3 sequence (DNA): TGTGCCAGCAGCCAAGGCTACGAGCAGTACTTC. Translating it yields CASSQGYEQYF.

This CDR3 reads CASSPTSGGARMDTQYF. In DNA, the CDR3 is TGTGCCAGCTCACCGACTAGCGGGGGGGCCAGGATGGATACGCAGTATTTT. The V gene is TRBV18, the J gene TRBJ2-3; 14 bases are shared with TRBD2. The CDR3 spans 17 residues. CDR1 and CDR2 (germline): KGHSH, LQKENI. The ends lost 3 bases at V and 6 bases at J; junction bases unmatched: 8.

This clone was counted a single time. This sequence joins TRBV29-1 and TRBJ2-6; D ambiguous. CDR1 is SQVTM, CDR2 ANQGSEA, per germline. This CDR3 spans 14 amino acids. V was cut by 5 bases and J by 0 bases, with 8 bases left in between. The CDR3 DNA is TGCAGCGTTTTCGGATACTCTGGGGCCAACGTCCTGACTTTC. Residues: CSVFGYSGANVLTF.

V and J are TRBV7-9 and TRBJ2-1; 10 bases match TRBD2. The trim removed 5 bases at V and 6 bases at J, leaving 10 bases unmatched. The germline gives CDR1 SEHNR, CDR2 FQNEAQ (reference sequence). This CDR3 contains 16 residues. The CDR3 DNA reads TGTGCCAGCAGCCCACCCAGCGGGGGGGCCGTCAATGAGCAGTTCTTC. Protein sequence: CASSPPSGGAVNEQFF.

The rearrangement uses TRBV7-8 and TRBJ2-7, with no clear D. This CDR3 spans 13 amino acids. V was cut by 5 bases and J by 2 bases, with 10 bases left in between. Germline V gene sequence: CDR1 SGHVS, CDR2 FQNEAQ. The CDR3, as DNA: TGTGCCAGCAGCGAAACAGCTGCCTACGAGCAGTACTTC. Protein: CASSETAAYEQYF.

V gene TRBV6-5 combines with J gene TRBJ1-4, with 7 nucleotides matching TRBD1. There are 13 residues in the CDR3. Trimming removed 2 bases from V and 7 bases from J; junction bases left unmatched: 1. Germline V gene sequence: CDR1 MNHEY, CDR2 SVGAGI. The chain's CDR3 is CASSYRGPEKLFF. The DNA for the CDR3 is TGTGCCAGCAGTTACAGGGGGCCTGAAAAACTGTTTTTT.

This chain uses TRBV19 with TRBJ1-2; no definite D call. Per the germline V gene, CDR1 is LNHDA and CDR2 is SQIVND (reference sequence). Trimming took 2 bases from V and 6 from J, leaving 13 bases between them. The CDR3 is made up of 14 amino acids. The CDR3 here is CASSIFGNGNGYTF. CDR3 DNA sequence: TGTGCCAGTAGTATATTTGGAAATGGGAATGGCTACACCTTC.

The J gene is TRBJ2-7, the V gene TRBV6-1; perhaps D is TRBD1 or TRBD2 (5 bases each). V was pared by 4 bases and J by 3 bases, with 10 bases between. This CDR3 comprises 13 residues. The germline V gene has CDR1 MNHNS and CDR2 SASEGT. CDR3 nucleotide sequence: TGTGCCAGCAGTGGGGACGTGGGCTACGAGCAGTACTTC. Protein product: CASSGDVGYEQYF.

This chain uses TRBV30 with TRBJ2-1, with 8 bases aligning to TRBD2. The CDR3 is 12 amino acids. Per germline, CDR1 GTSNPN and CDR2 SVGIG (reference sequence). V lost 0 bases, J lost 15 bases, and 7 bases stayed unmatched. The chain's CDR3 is CAWSVSGGDRFF. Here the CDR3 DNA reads TGTGCCTGGAGTGTATCCGGGGGGGATCGGTTCTTC.

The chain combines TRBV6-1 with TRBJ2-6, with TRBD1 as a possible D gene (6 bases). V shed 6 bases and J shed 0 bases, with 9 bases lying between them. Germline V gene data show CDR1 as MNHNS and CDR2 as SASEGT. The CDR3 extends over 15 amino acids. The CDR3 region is CASSTGFSGANVLTF. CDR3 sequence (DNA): TGTGCCAGCAGCACAGGGTTCTCTGGGGCCAACGTCCTGACTTTC.

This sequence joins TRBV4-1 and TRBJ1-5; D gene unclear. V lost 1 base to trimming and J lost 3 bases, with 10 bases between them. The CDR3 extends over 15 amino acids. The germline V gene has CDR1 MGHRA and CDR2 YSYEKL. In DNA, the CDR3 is TGCGCCAGCAGCCAAGGACCGGGGTACAATCAGCCCCAGCATTTT. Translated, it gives CASSQGPGYNQPQHF.

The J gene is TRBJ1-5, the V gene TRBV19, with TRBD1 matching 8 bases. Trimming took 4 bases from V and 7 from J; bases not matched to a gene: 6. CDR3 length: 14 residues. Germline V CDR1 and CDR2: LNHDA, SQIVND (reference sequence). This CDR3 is CASSRGQGEQPQHF. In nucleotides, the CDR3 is TGTGCCAGTAGTAGAGGACAGGGTGAGCAGCCCCAGCATTTT.